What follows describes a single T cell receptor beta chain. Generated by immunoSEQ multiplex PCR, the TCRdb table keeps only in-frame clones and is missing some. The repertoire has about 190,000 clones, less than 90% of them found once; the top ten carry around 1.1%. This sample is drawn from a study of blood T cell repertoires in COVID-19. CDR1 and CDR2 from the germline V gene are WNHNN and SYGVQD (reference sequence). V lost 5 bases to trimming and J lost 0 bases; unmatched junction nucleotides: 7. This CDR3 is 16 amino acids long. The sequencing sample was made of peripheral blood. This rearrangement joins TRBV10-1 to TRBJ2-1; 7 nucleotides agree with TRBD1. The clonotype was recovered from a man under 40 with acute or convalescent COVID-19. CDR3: CASSLGGASSYNEQFF. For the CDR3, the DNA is TGCGCCAGCAGTCTAGGGGGCGCTAGCTCCTACAATGAGCAGTTCTTC.